This TCR beta chain was found in a study of blood T cells in healthy people across ages. This clonotype was detected only a few times. Next came a second PCR, run for about 7 to 12 cycles, which used a sample-barcoded 5' primer along with a J-beta primer mix. A template-switch adaptor that had 12 random nucleotides put a tag on each cDNA molecule. TCRdb passed the 5' RACE reads through MiXCR, listing each CDR3 protein once. The table lists some 880,000 distinct CDR3 sequences, 30% to 45% of them singletons. The CDR3 covers 13 residues. The germline V gene encodes CDR1 SEHNR and CDR2 FQNEAQ (reference sequence). The ends were cut back, 10 bases at V and 1 base at J, with 13 bases in the middle.

The chain is built from TRBV7-9 and TRBJ2-5; D is unresolved. Source material: blood. This clonotype was obtained from a man younger than 35 in good health. CDR3 amino acids: CATYPTSQETQYF. Written as DNA, the CDR3 is TGTGCCACCTACCCTACCTCCCAAGAGACCCAGTACTTC. Combining the CDR3 with reference TRBV7-9 and TRBJ2-5 gives the whole variable domain DTGVSQNPRHKITKRGQNVTFRCDPISEHNRLYWYRQTLGQGPEFLTYFQNEAQLEKSRLLSDRFSAERPKGSFSTLEIQRTEQGDSAMYLCATYPTSQETQYFGPGTRLLVL.